The entry that follows covers one T cell receptor beta chain sequence. The V gene lost 0 bases and the J gene lost 1 base, with 10 bases spanning the gap. Germline-derived CDR1 and CDR2 are LGHDT and YNNKEL (reference sequence). This CDR3 is built from 16 residues. The authors' processing: Estimated nucleated cell counts came from reference gene primer amplification. Produced via immunoSEQ multiplex PCR; TCRdb's table is partial and in-frame only. Clone size and the V and J calls come from that table; the DNA yielded D and trimming. The table shows about 180,000 clones, with over 75% occurring only once. These data come from a study of blood T cell repertoires in COVID-19. Turning to the study itself: Whether acute or convalescent, the COVID-19 samples came from the United States, Italy and Spain.

The sequenced sample consisted of peripheral blood. The TCR sequence derives from a human donor with active or convalescent COVID-19. The donor label of this sample is uncertain. The rearrangement joins TRBV3-1 (or the pseudogene TRBV3-2) to TRBJ2-1, with D hard to call. The CDR3 reads CASSQDTPVSYNEQFF. The CDR3 coding sequence is TGTGCCAGCAGCCAAGATACGCCAGTTTCCTACAATGAGCAGTTCTTC.